This T cell receptor beta chain was identified during a study of blood T cell repertoires in COVID-19. On the study more broadly: Both acute and convalescent COVID-19 samples were obtained from the United States, Italy and Spain.

Trimming removed 4 bases from V and 1 base from J; junction bases left unmatched: 4. CDR1 and CDR2 (germline): SGHAT, FQNNGV. The CDR3 is 15 amino acids. Each recovered donor of Cohort 3 presented with two negative PCRs, clearance, or symptom resolution. In the source study's methods: For nucleated cells, counts were estimated from reference gene primer amplification. Using immunoSEQ multiplex PCR, the repertoire was profiled, and TCRdb retains in-frame clones only, with some absent. The DNA was the basis for D and trimming; V, J and clone size are from that table. The data hold about 370,000 clones, with over 85% observed a single time.

The receptor comes from a woman aged 25-40 years who had recovered from COVID-19. The source material was PBMCs or T cells enriched from blood (not recorded which). The chain couples TRBV11-2 to TRBJ2-4, with TRBD1 identical over 7 bases. Here the CDR3 DNA reads TGTGCCAGCAGCTCTGGACAGGTCGCCAAAAACATTCAGTACTTC. Its protein is CASSSGQVAKNIQYF.